This TCR beta chain was captured by sequencing in a study of blood T cell repertoires in COVID-19. As for the study in general: There were acute and convalescent COVID-19 samples, and they came from the United States, Italy and Spain. PBMCs, B-cell-depleted T cells, or T cells provided the cDNA or gDNA that made up the material.

As handled by the study authors: Nucleated cell number was recorded as an estimate derived from reference gene primer amplification. The method was immunoSEQ multiplex PCR; TCRdb's version includes in-frame clones alone and lacks a portion of them. For V, J and clone size, that table is used; D and trimming come from the DNA. The data contain some 23,000 clones, approximately 88% of them singletons. Germline V gene data show CDR1 as SGHNT and CDR2 as YENEEA. This CDR3 contains 13 residues. V lost 5 bases, J lost 6 bases, and 11 bases lay in between. Sequenced input: peripheral blood. The sequence came from a human donor with active COVID-19. The donor label of this sample is uncertain. The J gene is TRBJ2-1, the V gene TRBV11-3; the D is unclear. The CDR3 sequence: CASSIGTGNEQFF. As DNA, the CDR3 is TGTGCCAGCAGCATAGGAACTGGCAATGAGCAGTTCTTC.